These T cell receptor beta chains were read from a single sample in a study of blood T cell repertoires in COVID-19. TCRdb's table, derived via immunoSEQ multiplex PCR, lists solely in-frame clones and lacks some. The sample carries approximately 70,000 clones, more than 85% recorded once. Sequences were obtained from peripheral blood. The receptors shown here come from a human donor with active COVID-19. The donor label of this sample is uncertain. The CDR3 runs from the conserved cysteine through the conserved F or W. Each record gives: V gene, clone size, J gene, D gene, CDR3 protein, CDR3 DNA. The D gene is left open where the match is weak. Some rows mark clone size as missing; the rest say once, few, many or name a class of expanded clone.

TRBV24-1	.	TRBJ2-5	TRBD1	CATSDRTGGRETQYF	TGTGCCACCAGTGATCGGACAGGGGGCCGAGAGACCCAGTACTTC
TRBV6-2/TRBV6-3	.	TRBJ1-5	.	CASSPRGYSNQPQHF	TGTGCCAGCAGCCCCAGGGGATATAGCAATCAGCCCCAGCATTTT
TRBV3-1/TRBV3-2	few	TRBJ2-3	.	CASSVPPGDTQYF	TGTGCCAGCAGCGTCCCCCCCGGGGATACGCAGTATTTT
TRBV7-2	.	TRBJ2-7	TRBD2	CASSLDTSDPSYEQYF	TGTGCCAGCAGCTTGGATACTAGCGACCCCTCCTACGAGCAGTACTTC
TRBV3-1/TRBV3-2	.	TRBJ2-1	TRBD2	CASSRGGDFYNEQFF	TGTGCCAGCAGCCGGGGGGGTGACTTCTACAATGAGCAGTTCTTC
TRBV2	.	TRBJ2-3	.	CASSQQFTDTQYF	TGTGCCAGCAGTCAACAATTCACAGATACGCAGTATTTT
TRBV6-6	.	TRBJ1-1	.	CASSMDSSYTEAFF	TGTGCCAGCAGCATGGACAGTTCCTACACTGAAGCTTTCTTT
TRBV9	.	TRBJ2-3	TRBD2	CASSVGTSASTDTQYF	TGTGCCAGCAGCGTAGGTACTAGCGCAAGCACAGATACGCAGTATTTT
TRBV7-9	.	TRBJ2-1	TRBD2	CASSLASGSFNEQFF	TGTGCCAGCAGCTTAGCTAGCGGGAGTTTCAATGAGCAGTTCTTC
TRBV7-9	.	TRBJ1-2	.	CASSADIDGYTF	TGTGCCAGCAGCGCGGACATAGATGGCTACACCTTC
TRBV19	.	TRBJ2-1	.	CATTKRDSVSVEQFF	TGTGCCACTACCAAACGGGACTCCGTTTCAGTTGAGCAGTTCTTC
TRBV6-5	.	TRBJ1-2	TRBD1	CASSNRQGDGYTF	TGTGCCAGCAGCAACCGACAGGGTGATGGCTACACCTTC
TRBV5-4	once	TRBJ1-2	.	CASSLAGESGYTF	TGTGCCAGCAGCTTGGCCGGGGAGAGTGGCTACACCTTC
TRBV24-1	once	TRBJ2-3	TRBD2	CATSDLRLAGGDTQYF	TGTGCCACCAGTGATTTGAGGCTAGCGGGAGGAGATACGCAGTATTTT
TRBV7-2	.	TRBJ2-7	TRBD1	CASRRDRGSSYEQYF	TGTGCCAGCAGGAGGGACAGGGGGAGCTCCTACGAGCAGTACTTC
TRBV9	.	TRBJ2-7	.	CASSVADRAYEQYF	TGTGCCAGCAGCGTAGCTGACAGAGCCTACGAGCAGTACTTC
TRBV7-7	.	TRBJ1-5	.	CASSLAGGGGQPQHF	TGTGCCAGCAGCTTAGCAGGTGGGGGAGGCCAGCCCCAGCATTTT
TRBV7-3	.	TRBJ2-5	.	CASSRGGLETQYF	TGTGCCAGCAGCAGGGGGGGTCTGGAGACCCAGTACTTC
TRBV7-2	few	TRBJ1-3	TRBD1	CASSLYGQGDGNTIYF	TGTGCCAGCAGCTTATATGGACAGGGGGACGGAAACACCATATATTTT
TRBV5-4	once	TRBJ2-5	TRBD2	CASSPGSGRETQYF	TGTGCCAGCAGCCCGGGCAGCGGGAGAGAGACCCAGTACTTC
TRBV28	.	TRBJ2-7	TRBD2	CASKGLDYEQYF	TGTGCCAGCAAGGGACTAGACTACGAGCAGTACTTC
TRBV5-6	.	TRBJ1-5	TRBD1	CASSFLTGNQPQHF	TGTGCCAGCAGCTTTTTGACAGGGAATCAGCCCCAGCATTTT
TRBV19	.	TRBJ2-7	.	CASSTGDEQYF	TGTGCCAGTAGTACAGGGGACGAGCAGTACTTC
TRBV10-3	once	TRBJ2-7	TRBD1	CATATGGAGYEQYF	TGTGCCACCGCTACAGGGGGCGCAGGCTACGAGCAGTACTTC
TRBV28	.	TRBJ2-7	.	CASSFPGIYEQYF	TGTGCCAGCAGTTTTCCAGGGATCTACGAGCAGTACTTC
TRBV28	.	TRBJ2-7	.	CASSSGTYLYEQYF	TGTGCCAGCAGTTCTGGGACATACCTCTACGAGCAGTACTTC
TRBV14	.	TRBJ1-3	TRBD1	CASSRGRGSGNTIYF	TGTGCCAGCAGCCGAGGCAGGGGGTCTGGAAACACCATATATTTT
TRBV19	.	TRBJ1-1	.	CASRLRDLVAEAFF	TGTGCCAGTAGGCTTCGGGATCTGGTGGCTGAAGCTTTCTTT
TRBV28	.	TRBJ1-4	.	CASSLSGGSEKLFF	TGTGCCAGCAGTTTGTCGGGGGGATCGGAAAAACTGTTTTTT
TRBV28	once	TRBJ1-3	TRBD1	CASTPGGAGNTIYF	TGTGCCAGCACCCCAGGGGGCGCTGGAAACACCATATATTTT
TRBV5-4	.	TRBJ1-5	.	CASSGGPAGNQPQHF	TGTGCCAGCAGCGGAGGGCCGGCGGGCAATCAGCCCCAGCATTTT
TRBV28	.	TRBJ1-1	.	CASSRHLNTEAFF	TGTGCCAGCAGTAGACACCTGAACACTGAAGCTTTCTTT
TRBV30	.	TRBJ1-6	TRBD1	CAWTPLTGGRSPLHF	TGTGCCTGGACCCCTCTTACAGGGGGCCGGTCACCCCTCCACTTT
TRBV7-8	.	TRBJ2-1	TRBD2	CASSLESAGDNEQFF	TGTGCCAGCAGCTTAGAATCCGCGGGAGACAATGAGCAGTTCTTC
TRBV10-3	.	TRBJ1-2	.	CAIGQNYGYTF	TGTGCCATCGGGCAGAACTATGGCTACACCTTC
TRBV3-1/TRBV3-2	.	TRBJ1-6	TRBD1	CASSQELIGDRYNSPLHF	TGTGCCAGCAGCCAAGAGCTCATTGGGGACAGATATAATTCACCCCTCCACTTT
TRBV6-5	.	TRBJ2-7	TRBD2	CASSRTSGSYEQYF	TGTGCCAGCAGTCGCACTAGCGGGAGCTACGAGCAGTACTTC
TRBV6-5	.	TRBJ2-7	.	CASSYSIGASSYEQYF	TGTGCCAGCAGTTACTCGATAGGAGCATCATCCTACGAGCAGTACTTC
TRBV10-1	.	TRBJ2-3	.	CASGSLTDTQYF	TGCGCCAGCGGGAGTTTAACAGATACGCAGTATTTT
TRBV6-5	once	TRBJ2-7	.	CASRGSSYEQYF	TGTGCCAGCAGGGGCTCCTCCTACGAGCAGTACTTC
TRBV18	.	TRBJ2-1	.	CASSPARSNEQFF	TGTGCCAGCTCACCCGCGAGATCGAATGAGCAGTTCTTC
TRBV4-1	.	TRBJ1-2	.	CASSQAGLYGYTF	TGCGCCAGCAGCCAAGCAGGGCTCTATGGCTACACCTTC
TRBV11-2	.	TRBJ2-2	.	CASSLGGRNTGELFF	TGTGCCAGCAGCTTAGGAGGGAGGAACACCGGGGAGCTGTTTTTT
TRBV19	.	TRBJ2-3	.	CASSTVADTQYF	TGTGCCAGTAGTACAGTGGCAGATACGCAGTATTTT
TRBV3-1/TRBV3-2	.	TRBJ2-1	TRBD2	CASSAVLAGGANEQFF	TGTGCCAGCAGCGCGGTACTAGCGGGAGGGGCCAATGAGCAGTTCTTC
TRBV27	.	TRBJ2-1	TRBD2	CASIRSGRAFDEQFF	TGTGCCAGCATCCGTAGCGGGAGGGCCTTCGATGAGCAGTTCTTC
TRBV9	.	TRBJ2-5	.	CASSVGGNPYQETQYF	TGTGCCAGCAGCGTTGGCGGGAACCCGTACCAAGAGACCCAGTACTTC
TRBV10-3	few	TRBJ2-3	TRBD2	CAISGRLAGVDTQYF	TGTGCCATCAGTGGAAGACTAGCGGGAGTGGATACGCAGTATTTT
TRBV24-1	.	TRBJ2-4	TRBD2	CATSDPREGTKNIQYF	TGTGCCACCAGTGACCCTAGGGAGGGGACCAAAAACATTCAGTACTTC
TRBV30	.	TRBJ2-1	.	CAWSVTREQFF	TGTGCCTGGAGTGTAACGAGGGAGCAGTTCTTC
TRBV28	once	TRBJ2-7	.	CASSLAGAPSEQYF	TGTGCCAGCAGTTTAGCAGGGGCTCCCAGCGAGCAGTACTTC
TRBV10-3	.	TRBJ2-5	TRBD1	CAISLGQGEETQYF	TGTGCCATCAGCCTGGGACAGGGCGAGGAGACCCAGTACTTC
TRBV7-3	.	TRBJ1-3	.	CASSTPASGNTIYF	TGTGCCAGCAGCACTCCCGCCTCTGGAAACACCATATATTTT